This TCR beta chain was observed in a study of T cell responses to AZD1222 COVID-19 vaccine. This clone was detected only once. Here immunoSEQ multiplex PCR was the method, and the copy in TCRdb shows in-frame clones only, minus some. The repertoire holds 120,000 or so clones, 80% to 95% seen once, with around 0.96% in the top ten. J lost 8 bases, V lost 1 base, and 8 bases had no gene match. This CDR3 comprises 15 residues. CDR1 and CDR2 from the germline V gene are SEHNR and FQNEAQ (reference sequence). Here the sequenced sample was peripheral blood, taken on day 0 of AZD1222 vaccination. This clonotype was obtained from an adult in good health. The chain has TRBV7-9 and TRBJ2-1, with TRBD2 matching 7 bases. The CDR3 DNA is TGTGCCAGCAGCTTAGTGACACCGGGAGGTGATGAGCAGTTCTTC. Encoded protein: CASSLVTPGGDEQFF. The full variable domain, with the rest looked up from reference TRBV7-9 and TRBJ2-1, is DTGVSQNPRHKITKRGQNVTFRCDPISEHNRLYWYRQTLGQGPEFLTYFQNEAQLEKSRLLSDRFSAERPKGSFSTLEIQRTEQGDSAMYLCASSLVTPGGDEQFFGPGTRLTVL.